This record looks at one TCR beta chain sequence and its context. The data were produced by immunoSEQ multiplex PCR, yet TCRdb's version contains in-frame clones alone and is incomplete. Among more than 55,000 clones listed, more than 85% were seen once. These data belong to a study of technical replicates of blood from a few donors. The sequence derives from a human donor in good health. Some clones in this sample may be carry-over from other donors' samples. The specimen was PBMCs.

The CDR3 DNA reads as TGTGCCAGCACCGGACAGGGGGCGCAGGAAAAACTGTTTTTT. Encoded protein: CASTGQGAQEKLFF. The chain combines TRBV2 with TRBJ1-4; 11 bases agree with TRBD1. V trimming: 7 bases; J trimming: 8 bases; junction bases outside the gene matches: 6. The CDR3 sequence is 14 residues long. Germline V gene data show CDR1 as SNHLY and CDR2 as FYNNEI.